These 31 T cell receptor beta chains were sequenced from one sample in a study of blood T cell repertoires in COVID-19. This table comes from immunoSEQ multiplex PCR, and its TCRdb copy is limited to in-frame clones, with some not included. The table has over 95,000 clones, roughly 85% seen once. The specimen was peripheral blood. The receptors stem from a human donor in a cohort sampled during active COVID-19.

The CDR3 sequence is CASSISQGTNYGYTF. For the CDR3, the DNA is TGTGCCAGCAGCATTTCACAGGGAACTAACTATGGCTACACCTTC. The J gene is TRBJ1-2, the V gene TRBV7-9; possibly TRBD1 for D (6 bases). From germline, CDR1 is SEHNR and CDR2 FQNEAQ (reference sequence). CDR3 size: 15 residues. Trimming took off 5 bases at V and 0 bases at J, with 13 bases between the two ends.

V gene TRBV29-1 combines with J gene TRBJ1-1, with no clear D. Between the trimmed V and J ends, which lost 4 bases and 0 bases, there was a span of 9 bases. The CDR3 has 13 residues. Per germline, CDR1 SQVTM and CDR2 ANQGSEA. The CDR3 loop reads CSVAPTVNTEAFF. CDR3 DNA: TGCAGCGTTGCCCCTACAGTGAACACTGAAGCTTTCTTT.

The gene calls are TRBV15 and TRBJ2-1; a weak D match, TRBD1 (6 bases). The CDR3 has 15 residues. V was shortened by 1 base and J by 4 bases, with 11 bases between the two germline ends. Germline V gene lookup returns CDR1 LNHNV and CDR2 YYDKDF (reference sequence). The CDR3 nucleotides read TGTGCCACCAGCAGAGCAGGGACAACGTACAATGAGCAGTTCTTC. It encodes CATSRAGTTYNEQFF.

The genes are TRBV2 and TRBJ2-2, with D tentatively TRBD2 (5 bases). Germline V lookup: CDR1 SNHLY, CDR2 FYNNEI. The CDR3 has 14 residues. V was shortened by 6 bases and J by 7 bases, with 15 bases between the two germline ends. The CDR3: CASRTTRAGGELFF. CDR3 DNA: TGTGCCAGCAGGACGACGAGGGCGGGCGGGGAGCTGTTTTTT.

This chain uses TRBV30 with TRBJ1-1; tentative D call: TRBD1 (6 bases). Germline CDR1 GTSNPN, CDR2 SVGIG (reference sequence). The V gene lost 1 base and the J gene lost 3 bases, with 12 bases spanning the gap. This CDR3 region has 14 residues. The CDR3 region has the DNA TGTGCCTGGAGTGGCAGGGGTTACGACACTGAAGCTTTCTTT. Residues: CAWSGRGYDTEAFF. Based on the CDR3 plus reference TRBV30 and TRBJ1-1, the full variable domain is SQTIHQWPATLVQPVGSPLSLECTVEGTSNPNLYWYRQAAGRGLQLLFYSVGIGQISSEVPQNLSASRPQDRQFILSSKKLLLSDSGFYLCAWSGRGYDTEAFFGQGTRLTVV.

J is TRBJ2-2 and V is TRBV7-2, with TRBD1 as a possible D gene (6 bases). The CDR3 spans 12 residues. Trimming shortened V by 4 bases and J by 10 bases, and 10 bases separated the two germline ends. Looked up from germline, CDR1 is SGHTA and CDR2 is FQGNSA. The CDR3 region is CASSSTGLELFF. CDR3 coding DNA: TGTGCCAGCAGCTCCACAGGGTTGGAGCTGTTTTTT. The entire variable domain, with the rest obtained from reference TRBV7-2 and TRBJ2-2, is as follows: GAGVSQSPSNKVTEKGKDVELRCDPISGHTALYWYRQSLGQGLEFLIYFQGNSAPDKSGLPSDRFSAERTGGSVSTLTIQRTQQEDSAVYLCASSSTGLELFFGEGSRLTVL.

The gene calls are TRBV3-1 (or the pseudogene TRBV3-2) and TRBJ2-7, with TRBD1 as a possible D gene (6 bases). Trimming left V 4 bases short and J 9 bases short, with 16 bases between. Germline V CDR1 and CDR2: LGHDT, YNNKEL (reference sequence). This CDR3 spans 13 amino acids. The CDR3 coding sequence is TGTGCCAGCAGCCCAAAGTCCCGAGGGGGGCAGTACTTC. Its protein product is CASSPKSRGGQYF.

J is TRBJ1-5 and V is TRBV28, with a possible D match to TRBD1 (5 bases). V gave up 4 bases and J gave up 4 bases, with 17 bases separating them. This CDR3 comprises 16 residues. The germline V gene encodes CDR1 MDHEN and CDR2 SYDVKM. DNA of the CDR3: TGTGCCAGCAGTTCCCCCTTGGCGGGGGGTAATCAGCCCCAGCATTTT. This translates into CASSSPLAGGNQPQHF.

This rearrangement joins TRBV28 to TRBJ2-1; no firm D call. The CDR3 has 11 amino acids. Trimming pared 3 bases from V and 6 bases from J, leaving 3 bases between. Germline CDR1 reads MDHEN; CDR2 reads SYDVKM. CDR3 DNA: TGTGCCAGCAGTTTCTCCAATGAGCAGTTCTTC. It is translated as CASSFSNEQFF.

The chain links TRBV6-5 to TRBJ1-2; D gene unclear. In germline, CDR1 is MNHEY, CDR2 SVGAGI. With 6 bases removed from V and 7 bases from J, the gap between germline ends came to 12 bases. This CDR3 region has 12 residues. The CDR3 reads CASSPGWAGYTF. In DNA, the CDR3 is TGTGCCAGCAGCCCCGGATGGGCTGGCTACACCTTC.

The J gene is TRBJ2-1, the V gene TRBV7-8, with D maybe TRBD2 (6 bases). This CDR3 comprises 15 residues. Germline V gene lookup returns CDR1 SGHVS and CDR2 FQNEAQ. Trimming pared 2 bases from V and 5 bases from J, leaving 13 bases between. The CDR3 DNA reads TGTGCCAGCAGCTTAAGTCCGGGGGTCCACAATGAGCAGTTCTTC. It yields the protein CASSLSPGVHNEQFF.

The chain uses TRBV29-1 and TRBJ2-1, with D possibly matching TRBD2 (6 bases). The CDR3 consists of 11 residues. From germline, CDR1 is SQVTM and CDR2 ANQGSEA. Trimming pared 4 bases from V and 9 bases from J, leaving 10 bases between. In DNA form, the CDR3 reads TGCAGCGTTGCTGGAGGGACTGAGCAGTTCTTC. Encoded protein: CSVAGGTEQFF.

This chain joins TRBV30 and TRBJ1-1, with D perhaps matching TRBD1 (6 bases). This CDR3 spans 14 amino acids. CDR1 is GTSNPN and CDR2 is SVGIG in the germline V gene (reference sequence). V lost 3 bases and J lost 1, with 12 bases in between. This chain's CDR3 is CAWRGQGRNTEAFF. CDR3 in DNA: TGTGCCTGGAGGGGTCAGGGGAGGAACACTGAAGCTTTCTTT.

V gene TRBV7-8 combines with J gene TRBJ1-2; 7 bases match TRBD1. The trim removed 6 bases at V and 4 bases at J, leaving 8 bases unmatched. Germline loops: CDR1 SGHVS, CDR2 FQNEAQ. The CDR3 runs to 14 residues. Written as DNA, the CDR3 is TGTGCCAGCAGTCCCATAGGGGGCGGCTATGGCTACACCTTC. This sequence encodes CASSPIGGGYGYTF.

The rearrangement uses TRBV3-1 (or the pseudogene TRBV3-2) and TRBJ1-3; no reliable D call. Germline-derived CDR1 and CDR2 are LGHDT and YNNKEL (reference sequence). CDR3 length: 15 residues. Trimming shortened V by 6 bases and J by 0 bases, and 12 bases separated the two germline ends. CDR3: CASSHTAFSGNTIYF. The CDR3 DNA sequence: TGTGCCAGCAGTCATACAGCTTTCTCTGGAAACACCATATATTTT.

The chain joins TRBV5-5 to TRBJ1-5; TRBD1 is a possible D gene (5 bases). V lost 1 base and J 4 bases, leaving 12 bases between the germline ends. CDR3 size: 15 residues. In germline, CDR1 is SGHKS, CDR2 YYEKEE (reference sequence). CDR3 loop: CASSLWQGGNQPQHF. The CDR3 region has the DNA TGTGCCAGCAGCTTGTGGCAGGGAGGGAATCAGCCCCAGCATTTT.

The chain employs TRBV11-2 and TRBJ1-2; possible D gene TRBD1, 5 bases. This CDR3 comprises 15 residues. Per germline, CDR1 SGHAT and CDR2 FQNNGV. V was shortened by 0 bases and J by 2 bases, with 10 bases between the two germline ends. The CDR3 here is CASSLEGTANYGYTF. The DNA of the CDR3 is TGTGCCAGCAGCTTAGAAGGGACTGCGAACTATGGCTACACCTTC. The full variable domain, in which reference TRBV11-2 and TRBJ1-2 provide the parts outside the CDR3, is EAGVAQSPRYKIIEKRQSVAFWCNPISGHATLYWYQQILGQGPKLLIQFQNNGVVDDSQLPKDRFSAERLKGVDSTLKIQPAKLEDSAVYLCASSLEGTANYGYTFGSGTRLTVV.

The chain uses TRBV14 and TRBJ2-7; perhaps TRBD1 as D (5 bases). The ends were cut back, 4 bases at V and 2 bases at J, with 12 bases in the middle. The CDR3 is made up of 14 amino acids. Per germline, CDR1 SGHDN and CDR2 FVKESK. This chain's CDR3 is CASSLPGLTYEQYF. The CDR3 DNA follows: TGTGCCAGCAGCCTCCCAGGGCTTACCTACGAGCAGTACTTC.

The table lists this clone with a few counts. DNA of the CDR3: TGTGCCAGCAGTGCGGAGAGACAGGGATGGTCTGGAAACACCATATATTTT. This sequence encodes CASSAERQGWSGNTIYF. The chain has TRBV2 and TRBJ1-3; 7 nucleotides line up with TRBD1. This CDR3 has 17 amino acids. Germline CDR1 reads SNHLY; CDR2 reads FYNNEI. The V and J ends lost 4 bases and 1 base, in that order; junction bases with no gene match: 10.

The chain employs TRBV9 and TRBJ1-5; D remains unclear. The CDR3 is made up of 15 amino acids. Trimming stripped 2 bases from V and 3 bases from J, with 12 bases between. The V gene's germline CDR1 is SGDLS and CDR2 YYNGEE. The CDR3 loop is CASSVGGEFNQPQHF. The CDR3 bases are TGTGCCAGCAGCGTGGGAGGAGAGTTCAATCAGCCCCAGCATTTT.

This chain uses TRBV7-2 with TRBJ1-2, with D hard to call. The CDR3 runs to 16 residues. CDR1 is SGHTA and CDR2 is FQGNSA in the germline V gene. Trimming removed 1 base at V and 7 bases at J, with 19 bases between. The CDR3 protein is CASSLVSGTSTGGYTF. DNA for the CDR3: TGTGCCAGCAGCTTAGTTTCGGGAACTTCGACGGGTGGCTACACCTTC.

This clone was detected only once. The V and J genes are TRBV6-5 and TRBJ1-2, with TRBD1 as a possible D gene (5 bases). Germline V lookup: CDR1 MNHEY, CDR2 SVGAGI. Trimming removed 2 bases at V and 1 base at J, with 5 bases between. This CDR3 is built from 13 residues. This CDR3 is CASSYQGNYGYTF. The CDR3 DNA reads TGTGCCAGCAGTTACCAGGGTAACTATGGCTACACCTTC.

The chain is built from TRBV4-1 and TRBJ1-2; no clear D gene. CDR3 length: 12 amino acids. The V gene's germline CDR1 is MGHRA and CDR2 YSYEKL. Trimming took 3 bases from V and 5 from J, leaving 7 bases between them. DNA for the CDR3: TGCGCCAGCAGCCATAGGGAGTATGGCTACACCTTC. As protein: CASSHREYGYTF.

This clone was counted a single time. The chain uses TRBV9 and TRBJ1-2; TRBD1 matches 7 bases. The CDR3 extends over 17 amino acids. The V and J ends lost 3 bases and 1 base, in that order; junction bases with no gene match: 12. The germline V gene encodes CDR1 SGDLS and CDR2 YYNGEE. The DNA of the CDR3 is TGTGCCAGCAGCGATGGGACAGAAATGAACCTTAACTATGGCTACACCTTC. Translated, it gives CASSDGTEMNLNYGYTF.

This clone was counted between two and nine times. This chain connects TRBV7-3 to TRBJ1-6; TRBD1 is a possible D gene (6 bases). V gave up 5 bases and J gave up 8 bases, with 13 bases separating them. CDR1 and CDR2 from the germline V gene are SGHTA and FQGTGA. This CDR3 contains 14 residues. CDR3 DNA sequence: TGTGCCAGCAGCGTCCAGGGGAGGGATTCACCCCTCCACTTT. This translates into CASSVQGRDSPLHF.

This chain's CDR3 is CASRPNLVGSYEQYF. The CDR3 nucleotides read TGCGCCAGCAGGCCCAACTTAGTTGGCTCCTACGAGCAGTACTTC. The chain links TRBV5-1 to TRBJ2-7; no clear D gene. Germline V lookup: CDR1 SGHRS, CDR2 YFSETQ. There are 15 residues in the CDR3. Trimming removed 5 bases at V and 0 bases at J, with 15 bases between.

The chain joins TRBV28 to TRBJ2-3; the match to TRBD2 covers 12 bases. The V gene's germline CDR1 is MDHEN and CDR2 SYDVKM. The CDR3 is 17 residues long. Losses at the gene ends were 7 bases for V and 0 bases for J; bases not matched to a gene: 8. The CDR3 is CASTGLAGRPSTDTQYF. CDR3 nucleotide sequence: TGTGCCAGCACCGGACTAGCGGGGCGACCTAGCACAGATACGCAGTATTTT.

The chain uses TRBV5-1 and TRBJ1-2, with 7 bases fitting TRBD1. The CDR3 length is 13 residues. CDR1 and CDR2 (germline): SGHRS, YFSETQ. V shed 4 bases and J 4 bases; nucleotides not matched to a gene: 4. CDR3 residues: CASSPGQSYGYTF. The CDR3 DNA reads TGCGCCAGCAGCCCGGGACAGTCCTATGGCTACACCTTC.

CDR3 sequence reads: CAITRQGMNTEAFF. CDR3 DNA: TGTGCCATCACCCGCCAGGGGATGAACACTGAAGCTTTCTTT. The chain carries TRBV10-3 and TRBJ1-1; D perhaps matches TRBD1 (6 bases). Trimming left V 7 bases short and J 0 bases short, with 12 bases between. CDR1 and CDR2 (germline): ENHRY, SYGVKD. CDR3 length equals 14 residues.

This clone was detected only once. The rearrangement links TRBV7-3 to TRBJ1-3, with D unclear. The germline CDR1 and CDR2 sequences are SGHTA and FQGTGA. V dropped 5 bases and J dropped 0 bases, with 14 bases sitting between them. The CDR3 runs to 16 residues. CDR3 in DNA: TGTGCCAGCAGCCGGAACAGCCCGAGCTCTGGAAACACCATATATTTT. It translates to CASSRNSPSSGNTIYF.

This chain uses TRBV4-1 with TRBJ2-7; D may be TRBD1 (6 bases). Germline V gene sequence: CDR1 MGHRA, CDR2 YSYEKL. Trimming took 4 bases from V and 7 from J, leaving 14 bases between them. The CDR3 loop spans 13 amino acids. The CDR3 spells CASSLTGPREQYF. CDR3 sequence (DNA): TGCGCCAGCAGCCTGACAGGTCCAAGGGAGCAGTACTTC.